This entry concerns a single TCR beta chain. Its specificity is not known. The CDR3 extends over 14 amino acids. Germline assignment: CDR1 GTSNPN and CDR2 SVGIG (reference sequence). V gave up 2 bases and J gave up 4 bases, with 12 bases separating them. This table comes from immunoSEQ multiplex PCR, and its TCRdb copy is limited to in-frame clones, with some not included. The data contain about 520,000 clones, around 96% of them singletons. The data belong to a study of shared clonotypes between healthy human individuals. Across the study: The donor pool was made up of two women and three men aged 18 to 49.

The study, taken as a whole, reports: Naive subsets usually exceeded memory subsets in estimated richness.

The study drew its donors from healthy HIV-negative adults without recent acute infections or vaccinations. This chain links TRBV30 with TRBJ1-5; D unresolved. Sequenced: naive CD4+ T cells sorted from blood. Indicated subset: CD45RA+ positively selected. The source is a woman aged 25 to 39 in good health. The CDR3 loop reads CAWSYERENQPQHF. The CDR3 DNA reads TGTGCCTGGAGTTATGAAAGGGAGAATCAGCCCCAGCATTTT. Complete variable domain (other parts from reference TRBV30 and TRBJ1-5): SQTIHQWPATLVQPVGSPLSLECTVEGTSNPNLYWYRQAAGRGLQLLFYSVGIGQISSEVPQNLSASRPQDRQFILSSKKLLLSDSGFYLCAWSYERENQPQHFGDGTRLSIL.